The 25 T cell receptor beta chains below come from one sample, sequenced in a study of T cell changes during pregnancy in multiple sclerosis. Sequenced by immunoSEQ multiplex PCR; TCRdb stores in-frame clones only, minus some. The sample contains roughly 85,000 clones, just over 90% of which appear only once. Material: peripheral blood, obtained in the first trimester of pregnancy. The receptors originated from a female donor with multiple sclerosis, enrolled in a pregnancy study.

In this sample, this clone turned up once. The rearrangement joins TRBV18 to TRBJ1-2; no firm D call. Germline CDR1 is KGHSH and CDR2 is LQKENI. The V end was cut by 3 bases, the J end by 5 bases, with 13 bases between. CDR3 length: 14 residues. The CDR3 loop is CASSPGSADYGYTF. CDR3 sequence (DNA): TGTGCCAGCTCACCCGGTTCTGCGGATTATGGCTACACCTTC.

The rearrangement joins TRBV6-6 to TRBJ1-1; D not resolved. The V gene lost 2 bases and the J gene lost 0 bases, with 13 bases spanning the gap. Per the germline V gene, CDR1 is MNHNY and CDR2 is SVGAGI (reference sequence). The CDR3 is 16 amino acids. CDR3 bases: TGTGCCAGCAGTTACCTCCAGGTACTTCTGAACACTGAAGCTTTCTTT. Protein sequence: CASSYLQVLLNTEAFF.

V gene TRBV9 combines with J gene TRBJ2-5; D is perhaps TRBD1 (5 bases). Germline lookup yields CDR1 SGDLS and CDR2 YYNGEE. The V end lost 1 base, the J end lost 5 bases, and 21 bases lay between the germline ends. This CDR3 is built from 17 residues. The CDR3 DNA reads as TGTGCCAGCAGCGTATCCCCCCCCGGTAGGGGTTTGGAGACCCAGTACTTC. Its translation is CASSVSPPGRGLETQYF. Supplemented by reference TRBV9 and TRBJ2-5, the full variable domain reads DSGVTQTPKHLITATGQRVTLRCSPRSGDLSVYWYQQSLDQGLQFLIQYYNGEERAKGNILERFSAQQFPDLHSELNLSSLELGDSALYFCASSVSPPGRGLETQYFGPGTRLLVL.

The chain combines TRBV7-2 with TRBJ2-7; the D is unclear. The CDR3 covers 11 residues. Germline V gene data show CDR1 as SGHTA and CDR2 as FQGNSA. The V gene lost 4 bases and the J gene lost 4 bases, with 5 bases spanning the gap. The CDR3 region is CASSSVYEQYF. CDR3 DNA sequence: TGTGCCAGCAGCTCCGTATACGAGCAGTACTTC.

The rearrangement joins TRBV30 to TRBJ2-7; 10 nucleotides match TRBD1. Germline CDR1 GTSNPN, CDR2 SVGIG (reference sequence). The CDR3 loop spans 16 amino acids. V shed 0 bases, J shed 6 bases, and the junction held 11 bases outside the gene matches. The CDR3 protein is CAWSVETGGRPLEQYF. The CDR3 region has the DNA TGTGCCTGGAGTGTGGAGACAGGGGGCCGGCCACTCGAGCAGTACTTC.

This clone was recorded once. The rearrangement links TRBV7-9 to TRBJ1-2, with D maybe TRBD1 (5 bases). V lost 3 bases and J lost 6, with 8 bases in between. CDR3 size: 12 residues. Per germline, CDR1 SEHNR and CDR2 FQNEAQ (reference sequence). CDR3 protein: CASSFNRNGYTF. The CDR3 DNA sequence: TGTGCCAGCAGCTTTAACAGGAATGGCTACACCTTC.

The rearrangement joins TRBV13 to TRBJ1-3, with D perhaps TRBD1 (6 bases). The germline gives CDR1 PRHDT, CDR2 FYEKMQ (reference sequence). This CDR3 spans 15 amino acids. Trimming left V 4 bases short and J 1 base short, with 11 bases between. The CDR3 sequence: CASSSDRTSGNTIYF. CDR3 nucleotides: TGTGCCAGCAGCTCCGACAGGACTTCTGGAAACACCATATATTTT.

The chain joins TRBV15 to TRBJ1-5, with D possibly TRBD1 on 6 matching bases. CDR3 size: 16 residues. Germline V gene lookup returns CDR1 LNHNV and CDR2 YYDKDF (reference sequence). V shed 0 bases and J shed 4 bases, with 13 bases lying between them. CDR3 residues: CATSRDPGVTNQPQHF. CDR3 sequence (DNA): TGTGCCACCAGCAGAGATCCAGGGGTGACTAATCAGCCCCAGCATTTT.

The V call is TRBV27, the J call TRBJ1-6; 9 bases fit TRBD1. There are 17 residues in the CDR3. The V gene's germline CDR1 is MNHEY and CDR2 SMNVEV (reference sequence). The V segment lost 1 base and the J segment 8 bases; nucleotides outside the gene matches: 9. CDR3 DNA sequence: TGTGCCAGCAGTTTATGGGGGGGGGACAGGGTCGATTCACCCCTCCACTTT. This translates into CASSLWGGDRVDSPLHF.

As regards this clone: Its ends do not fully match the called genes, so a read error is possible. The CDR3 bases are TGCGCCAGCAGCCAACCGGGACACCAAATTTTC. It codes for CASSQPGHQIF. The rearrangement links TRBV4-1 to TRBJ2-7, with a weak D call TRBD1 (6 bases). CDR1 is MGHRA and CDR2 is YSYEKL in the germline V gene. This CDR3 has 11 amino acids.

For the CDR3, the DNA is TGCGCCAGCAGCTTAAGCGGGGGGAAGGGGTACGAGCAGTACTTC. Translated, it gives CASSLSGGKGYEQYF. The J gene is TRBJ2-7, the V gene TRBV5-1; TRBD2 agrees at 9 bases. Germline values: CDR1 SGHRS, CDR2 YFSETQ. There are 15 residues in the CDR3. V dropped 2 bases and J dropped 4; count of bases not matched to a gene: 7.

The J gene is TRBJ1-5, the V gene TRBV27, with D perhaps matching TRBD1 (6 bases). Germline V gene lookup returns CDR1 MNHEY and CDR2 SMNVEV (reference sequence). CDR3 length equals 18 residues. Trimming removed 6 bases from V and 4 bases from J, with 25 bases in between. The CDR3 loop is CASSPRTVAIQGNQPQHF. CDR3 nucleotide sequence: TGTGCCAGCAGCCCTCGGACAGTCGCAATACAGGGAAATCAGCCCCAGCATTTT.

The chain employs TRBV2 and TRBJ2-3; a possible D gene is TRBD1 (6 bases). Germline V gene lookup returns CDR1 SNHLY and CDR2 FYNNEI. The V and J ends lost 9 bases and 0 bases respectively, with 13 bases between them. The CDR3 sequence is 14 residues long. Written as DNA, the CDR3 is TGTGCCAGATCAGGGGTTACTAGCACAGATACGCAGTATTTT. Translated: CARSGVTSTDTQYF. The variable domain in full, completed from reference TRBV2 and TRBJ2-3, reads EPEVTQTPSHQVTQMGQEVILRCVPISNHLYFYWYRQILGQKVEFLVSFYNNEISEKSEIFDDQFSVERPDGSNFTLKIRSTKLEDSAMYFCARSGVTSTDTQYFGPGTRLTVL.

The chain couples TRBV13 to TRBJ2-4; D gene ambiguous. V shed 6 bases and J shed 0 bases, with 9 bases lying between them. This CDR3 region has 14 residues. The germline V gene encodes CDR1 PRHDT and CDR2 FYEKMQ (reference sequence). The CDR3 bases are TGTGCCAGCAGGAGATCCATAGCCAAAAACATTCAGTACTTC. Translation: CASRRSIAKNIQYF.

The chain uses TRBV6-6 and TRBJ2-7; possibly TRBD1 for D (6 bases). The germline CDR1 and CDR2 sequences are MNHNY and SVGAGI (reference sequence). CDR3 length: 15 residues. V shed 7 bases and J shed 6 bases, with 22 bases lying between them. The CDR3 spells CASTNRAAGSSEQYF. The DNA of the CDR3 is TGTGCCAGCACCAACAGGGCGGCAGGGAGTAGCGAGCAGTACTTC.

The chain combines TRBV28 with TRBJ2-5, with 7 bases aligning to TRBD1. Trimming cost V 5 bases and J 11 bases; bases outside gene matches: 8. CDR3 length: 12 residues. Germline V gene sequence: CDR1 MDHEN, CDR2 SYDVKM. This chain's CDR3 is CASSETGNYQYF. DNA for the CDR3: TGTGCCAGCAGTGAGACAGGGAATTATCAGTACTTC.

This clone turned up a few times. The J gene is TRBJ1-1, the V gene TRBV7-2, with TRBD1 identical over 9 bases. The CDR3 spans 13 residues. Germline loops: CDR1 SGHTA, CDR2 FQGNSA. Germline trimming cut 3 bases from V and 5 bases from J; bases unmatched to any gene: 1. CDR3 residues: CASSFGTGTEAFF. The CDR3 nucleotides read TGTGCCAGCAGCTTTGGGACAGGGACTGAAGCTTTCTTT.

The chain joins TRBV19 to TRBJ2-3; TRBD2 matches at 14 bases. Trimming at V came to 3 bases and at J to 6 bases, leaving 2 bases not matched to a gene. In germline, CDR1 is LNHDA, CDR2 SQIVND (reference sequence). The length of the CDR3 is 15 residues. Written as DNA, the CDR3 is TGTGCCAGTAGTATGGGACTAGCGGGGGATGATACGCAGTATTTT. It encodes CASSMGLAGDDTQYF. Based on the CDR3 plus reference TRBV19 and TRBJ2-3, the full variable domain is DGGITQSPKYLFRKEGQNVTLSCEQNLNHDAMYWYRQDPGQGLRLIYYSQIVNDFQKGDIAEGYSVSREKKESFPLTVTSAQKNPTAFYLCASSMGLAGDDTQYFGPGTRLTVL.

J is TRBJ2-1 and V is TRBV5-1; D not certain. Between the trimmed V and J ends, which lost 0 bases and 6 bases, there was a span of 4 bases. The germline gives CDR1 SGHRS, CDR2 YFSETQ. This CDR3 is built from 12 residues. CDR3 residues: CASSLGVNEQFF. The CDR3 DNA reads TGCGCCAGCAGCTTGGGAGTCAATGAGCAGTTCTTC.

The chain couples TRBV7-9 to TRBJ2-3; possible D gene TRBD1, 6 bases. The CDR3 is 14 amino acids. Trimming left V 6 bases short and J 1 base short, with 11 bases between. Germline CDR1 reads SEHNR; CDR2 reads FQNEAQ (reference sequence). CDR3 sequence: CASSVKGGTDTQYF. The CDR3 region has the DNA TGTGCCAGCAGTGTCAAGGGGGGCACAGATACGCAGTATTTT. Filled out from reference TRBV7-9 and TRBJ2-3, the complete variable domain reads DTGVSQNPRHKITKRGQNVTFRCDPISEHNRLYWYRQTLGQGPEFLTYFQNEAQLEKSRLLSDRFSAERPKGSFSTLEIQRTEQGDSAMYLCASSVKGGTDTQYFGPGTRLTVL.

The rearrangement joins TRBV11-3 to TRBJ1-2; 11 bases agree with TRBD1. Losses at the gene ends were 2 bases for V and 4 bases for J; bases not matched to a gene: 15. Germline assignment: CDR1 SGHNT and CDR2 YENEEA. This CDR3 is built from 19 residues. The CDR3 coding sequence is TGTGCCAGCAGCTTACTCCTCGGACAGGGGGCGGTTACAGGCTATGGCTACACCTTC. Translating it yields CASSLLLGQGAVTGYGYTF.

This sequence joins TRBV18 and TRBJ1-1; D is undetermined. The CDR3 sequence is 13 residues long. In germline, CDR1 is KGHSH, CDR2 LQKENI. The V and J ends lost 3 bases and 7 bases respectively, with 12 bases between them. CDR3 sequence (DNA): TGTGCCAGCTCACCCCCTGAGGTCCGTGAAGCTTTCTTT. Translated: CASSPPEVREAFF.

The CDR3 region has the DNA TGCGCCAGCAGCTTGGTCCAGGGTCGGTCCTACGAGCAGTACTTC. Encoded protein: CASSLVQGRSYEQYF. This chain joins TRBV5-1 and TRBJ2-7; D is perhaps TRBD1 (5 bases). Germline V gives CDR1 SGHRS, CDR2 YFSETQ. Trimming removed 0 bases at V and 1 base at J, with 11 bases between. The CDR3 loop spans 15 amino acids.

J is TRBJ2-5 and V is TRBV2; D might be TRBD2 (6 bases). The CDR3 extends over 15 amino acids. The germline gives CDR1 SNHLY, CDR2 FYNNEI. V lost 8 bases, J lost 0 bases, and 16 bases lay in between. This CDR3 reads CASGTSIMYQETQYF. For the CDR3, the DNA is TGTGCCAGCGGGACTTCTATTATGTACCAAGAGACCCAGTACTTC.

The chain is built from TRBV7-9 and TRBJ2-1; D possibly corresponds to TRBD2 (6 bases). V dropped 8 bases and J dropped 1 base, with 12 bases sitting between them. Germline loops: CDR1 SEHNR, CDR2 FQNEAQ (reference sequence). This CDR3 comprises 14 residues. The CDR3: CASSRAGSYNEQFF. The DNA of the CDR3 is TGTGCCAGCTCCCGGGCGGGGTCCTACAATGAGCAGTTCTTC. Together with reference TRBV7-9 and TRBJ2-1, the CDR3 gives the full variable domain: DTGVSQNPRHKITKRGQNVTFRCDPISEHNRLYWYRQTLGQGPEFLTYFQNEAQLEKSRLLSDRFSAERPKGSFSTLEIQRTEQGDSAMYLCASSRAGSYNEQFFGPGTRLTVL.